The next 30 T cell receptor beta chains were all read from a single sample in a study of T cells in women clearing cervical HPV infection. Only in-frame clones appear in the TCRdb table, and some are missing; sequencing was by immunoSEQ multiplex PCR. In all, the sample yields around 30,000 clones. Sequenced sample: blood buffy coat. The receptors derive from a woman aged 18 to 75 with a cervical HPV16 infection that either progressed to CIN3+ or cleared (not recorded which).

Partial CDR3 DNA: TGTGCCAGCAGCTCGGCAGGCCGCTCTGGAAACACC. It codes for CASSSAGRSGNT. The whole CDR3 protein is CASSSAGRSGNTIYF. This sequence joins TRBV5-5 and TRBJ1-3, with D hard to call. The read gets to within 3 residues of the CDR3 end, and the germline J gene fills in the rest. The germline gives CDR1 SGHKS, CDR2 YYEKEE (reference sequence). This CDR3 comprises 15 residues. With 3 bases removed from V and 0 bases from J, the gap between germline ends came to 10 bases.

Remarks on this clone: The observed sequence ends 3 residues before the CDR3 terminus, with the missing tail filled in from the germline J gene. This chain uses TRBV29-1 with TRBJ2-7; maybe TRBD2 (5 bases). The germline V gene has CDR1 SQVTM and CDR2 ANQGSEA. Trimming removed 4 bases from V and 1 base from J, with 14 bases in between. CDR3 length: 14 amino acids. CDR3 sequence: CSVGIATGSYEQYF. The DNA read from the CDR3 is TGCAGCGTTGGTATAGCGACGGGATCCTACGAG.

Of note for this clone: The read finishes 3 residues shy of the CDR3 end, and the germline J gene is used to complete it. The rearrangement uses TRBV7-9 and TRBJ1-2, with TRBD1 matching over 7 bases. The CDR3 is 15 residues long. Germline CDR1 reads SEHNR; CDR2 reads FQNEAQ (reference sequence). CDR3 region: CASSLMEGAIYDYTF. The sequenced part of the CDR3 DNA is TGTGCCAGCAGCTTGATGGAGGGGGCCATCTACGAC.

The CDR3 loop reads CAWSVLSEAFF. CDR3 DNA (partial): TGTGCCTGGAGTGTACTTAGTGAA. The chain combines TRBV30 with TRBJ1-1; D is unclear. From the germline J gene comes the end of the CDR3, since the read stops 3 residues before it. The CDR3 runs to 11 residues. The germline V gene encodes CDR1 GTSNPN and CDR2 SVGIG (reference sequence). The V and J ends lost 0 bases and 7 bases respectively, with 6 bases between them.

A remark on this clone: The CDR3 end is not reached by the read, which stops 3 residues before it; the germline J gene fills it in. The chain is built from TRBV7-6 and TRBJ1-4, with TRBD1 matching over 10 bases. The CDR3 has 15 residues. Germline V gene sequence: CDR1 SGHVS, CDR2 FNYEAQ. After removal of 5 bases from V and 8 bases from J, the junction contained 8 bases not matched to a gene. The DNA read from the CDR3 is TGTGCCAGCAGCCCGCCGGGACAGGGGTTGGAAAAA. Protein sequence: CASSPPGQGLEK. The whole CDR3 protein reads CASSPPGQGLEKLFF.

Worth noting for this clone: The read gets to within 3 residues of the CDR3 end, and the germline J gene fills in the rest. The V call is TRBV7-8, the J call TRBJ2-3, with D perhaps TRBD2 (5 bases). The germline CDR1 and CDR2 sequences are SGHVS and FQNEAQ. The CDR3 is made up of 13 amino acids. V lost 7 bases to trimming and J lost 0 bases, with 8 bases between them. CDR3 DNA, as far as it was read: TGTGCCAGCACTCCGGGGAGCACAGATACG. Translating it yields CASTPGSTDT. The whole CDR3 region reads CASTPGSTDTQYF.

To note about this clone: Coverage ceases 3 residues before the CDR3 finishes, and the germline J gene fills in the end. The chain employs TRBV6-1 and TRBJ1-3; 7 bases map to TRBD1. Germline CDR1 is MNHNS and CDR2 is SASEGT. CDR3 length equals 15 residues. The J segment lost 0 bases and the V segment lost 1 base, leaving 0 bases of the junction unmatched. The part of the CDR3 DNA that was read is TGTGCCAGCAGTGAAGAGGGGGCCTCTGGAAACACC. Amino acids: CASSEEGASGNT. The whole CDR3 is CASSEEGASGNTIYF.

Turning to this clone: The read falls 3 residues short of the CDR3 end, and the missing part is taken from the germline J gene. The chain carries TRBV2 and TRBJ1-1; D is unresolved. V was cut by 6 bases and J by 3 bases, with 11 bases left in between. The CDR3 loop spans 13 amino acids. From germline, CDR1 is SNHLY and CDR2 FYNNEI. The part of the CDR3 DNA that was read is TGTGCCAGCAGCGACCTAAGGGACACTGAA. This codes for CASSDLRDTE. The CDR3 in its entirety is CASSDLRDTEAFF. The entire variable domain, with the rest obtained from reference TRBV2 and TRBJ1-1, is as follows: EPEVTQTPSHQVTQMGQEVILRCVPISNHLYFYWYRQILGQKVEFLVSFYNNEISEKSEIFDDQFSVERPDGSNFTLKIRSTKLEDSAMYFCASSDLRDTEAFFGQGTRLTVV.

A remark on this clone: The read halts 3 residues ahead of the CDR3 end, with the missing end drawn from the germline J gene. The chain joins TRBV7-8 to TRBJ2-1; 8 bases fit TRBD1. Germline loops: CDR1 SGHVS, CDR2 FQNEAQ. V shed 5 bases, J shed 0 bases, and the junction held 3 bases outside the gene matches. CDR3 length equals 15 residues. CDR3 sequence reads: CASSLGQDSYNEQFF. The part of the CDR3 DNA that was read is TGTGCCAGCAGCCTGGGACAGGACTCCTACAATGAG. The variable domain in full, completed from reference TRBV7-8 and TRBJ2-1, reads GAGVSQSPRYKVAKRGQDVALRCDPISGHVSLFWYQQALGQGPEFLTYFQNEAQLDKSGLPSDRFFAERPEGSVSTLKIQRTQQEDSAVYLCASSLGQDSYNEQFFGPGTRLTVL.

Remarks on this clone: The read finishes 3 residues shy of the CDR3 end, and the germline J gene is used to complete it. This sequence joins TRBV12-3 or TRBV12-4 and TRBJ2-3, with 11 bases lining up with TRBD2. Trimming at V came to 5 bases and at J to 3 bases, leaving 4 bases not matched to a gene. The CDR3 contains 15 residues. The CDR3 DNA, read in part, is TGTGCCAGCAGTCTCAGGACTAGCGGGACAGATACG. This encodes CASSLRTSGTDT. In full, the CDR3 reads CASSLRTSGTDTQYF.

Of note for this clone: The read gets to within 3 residues of the CDR3 end, and the germline J gene fills in the rest. The J gene is TRBJ1-2, the V gene TRBV18, with TRBD1 identical over 11 bases. V lost 1 base and J lost 4; bases outside the gene matches: 5. CDR3 length: 16 amino acids. The germline CDR1 and CDR2 sequences are KGHSH and LQKENI. CDR3 sequence: CASSPREGQGAYGYTF. The part of the CDR3 DNA that was read is TGTGCCAGCTCACCACGCGAAGGACAGGGGGCCTATGGC.

With respect to this clone: The read halts 3 residues ahead of the CDR3 end, with the missing end drawn from the germline J gene. This chain connects TRBV7-2 to TRBJ2-2; 8 bases are a match to TRBD1. The CDR3 is 12 amino acids. In germline, CDR1 is SGHTA, CDR2 FQGNSA. The CDR3 protein is CAIRTGSVELFF. The sequenced CDR3 bases are TGTGCCATCCGGACAGGGTCTGTAGAG.

Remarks on this clone: The CDR3 is cut off 3 residues early in the read; its end comes from the germline J gene. The gene calls are TRBV2 and TRBJ2-1; TRBD1 agrees at 7 bases. Germline V CDR1 and CDR2: SNHLY, FYNNEI. CDR3 length equals 14 residues. Germline trimming cut 4 bases from V and 7 bases from J; bases unmatched to any gene: 7. The CDR3 here is CASSGTGVRNEQFF. CDR3 bases read: TGTGCCAGCAGTGGGACAGGCGTGAGGAATGAG.

As to this clone: The read terminates 3 residues ahead of where the CDR3 ends, so the germline J gene completes it. The chain has TRBV28 and TRBJ1-2; the match to TRBD1 covers 8 bases. The CDR3 spans 13 residues. The germline V gene has CDR1 MDHEN and CDR2 SYDVKM. J was trimmed by 3 bases and V by 6 bases; bases with no gene match: 3. Here the CDR3 reads CASRAGGDYGYTF. The part of the CDR3 DNA that was read is TGTGCCAGCAGGGCAGGGGGCGACTATGGC.

On this clone itself: Sequencing ends 3 residues short of the CDR3 end; the germline J gene provides the rest. The V and J genes are TRBV29-1 and TRBJ1-1, with D possibly TRBD1 on 6 matching bases. Between the trimmed V and J ends, which lost 7 bases and 5 bases, there was a span of 14 bases. This CDR3 spans 12 amino acids. The germline V gene encodes CDR1 SQVTM and CDR2 ANQGSEA. The DNA read from the CDR3 is TGCAGCGGAACAACAGGGTTGACTGAA. It is translated as CSGTTGLTE. The whole CDR3 region reads CSGTTGLTEAFF.

Note on this clone: The observed sequence ends 3 residues before the CDR3 terminus, with the missing tail filled in from the germline J gene. J is TRBJ2-1 and V is TRBV5-1, with 12 bases identical to TRBD2. J gave up 6 bases and V 0 bases, and 4 bases lay outside the gene matches. CDR1 is SGHRS and CDR2 is YFSETQ in the germline V gene. The CDR3 totals 16 residues. The CDR3 sequence is CASSLGTSGGLNEQFF. The covered CDR3 bases are TGCGCCAGCAGCTTGGGAACTAGCGGGGGGCTCAATGAG.

Comments on this clone: Coverage ceases 3 residues before the CDR3 finishes, and the germline J gene fills in the end. The J gene is TRBJ2-7, the V gene TRBV20-1; 8 bases fit TRBD1. The junction had 7 bases not matched to a gene; V was cut back by 6 bases and J by 3 bases. This CDR3 has 13 residues. CDR1 and CDR2 from the germline V gene are DFQATT and SNEGSKA (reference sequence). The covered CDR3 bases are TGCAGTGCCTCGGACAGGGCGGTCTACGAG. This sequence encodes CSASDRAVYE. The CDR3 in its entirety is CSASDRAVYEQYF.

A remark on this clone: Sequencing ends 3 residues short of the CDR3 end; the germline J gene provides the rest. The chain uses TRBV5-1 and TRBJ2-7, with 8 bases lining up with TRBD1. The CDR3 runs 14 residues. Germline CDR1 and CDR2: SGHRS and YFSETQ. With V trimmed by 4 bases and J by 2 bases, 5 bases remained unmatched. The sequenced part of the CDR3 DNA is TGCGCCAGCAGCCCGGGGACAGGTGCCTACGAG. As protein: CASSPGTGAYE. The whole CDR3 sequence is CASSPGTGAYEQYF. The whole variable domain, filled in from reference TRBV5-1 and TRBJ2-7, reads KAGVTQTPRYLIKTRGQQVTLSCSPISGHRSVSWYQQTPGQGLQFLFEYFSETQRNKGNFPGRFSGRQFSNSRSEMNVSTLELGDSALYLCASSPGTGAYEQYFGPGTRLTVT.

With regard to this clone: The sequenced fragment ends 3 residues before the CDR3 boundary, so the rest is inferred from the germline J gene. The chain uses TRBV6-1 and TRBJ2-1, with 12 bases matching TRBD2. V was clipped by 1 base and J by 8 bases; unmatched bases: 3. The V gene's germline CDR1 is MNHNS and CDR2 SASEGT. This CDR3 contains 15 residues. Partial CDR3 DNA: TGTGCCAGCAGTGAAGAGACTAGCGGGAGCGATGAG. Translated, it gives CASSEETSGSDE. The CDR3, in full, reads CASSEETSGSDEQFF.

Remarks on this clone: Read sequence stops 3 residues before the CDR3 end, and the germline J gene provides the missing end. This rearrangement joins TRBV20-1 to TRBJ2-7, with D maybe TRBD1 (6 bases). The CDR3 extends over 16 amino acids. Trimming shortened V by 5 bases and J by 2 bases, and 22 bases separated the two germline ends. Germline CDR1 DFQATT, CDR2 SNEGSKA (reference sequence). The CDR3 region is CSAYPPLPGDTYEQYF. The part of the CDR3 DNA that was read is TGCAGTGCTTATCCCCCGCTCCCAGGGGACACCTACGAG.

As concerns this clone: The CDR3 end lies 3 residues beyond the end of the read and is filled in from the germline J gene. This rearrangement joins TRBV20-1 to TRBJ2-5; 8 bases match TRBD2. With 0 bases clipped from V and 5 bases from J, the junction kept 5 bases outside the gene matches. The CDR3 consists of 14 residues. The germline V gene encodes CDR1 DFQATT and CDR2 SNEGSKA (reference sequence). The sequenced part of the CDR3 DNA is TGCAGTGCTAGAGATACACGGGAGGGGGAGACC. It codes for CSARDTREGET. The entire CDR3 reads CSARDTREGETQYF.

About this clone itself: The missing CDR3 end, 3 residues past where the read stops, is filled in from the germline J gene. V usage is TRBV2 and J usage is TRBJ1-6, with 7 positions matching TRBD1. The CDR3 has 16 residues. The germline V gene has CDR1 SNHLY and CDR2 FYNNEI. With 4 bases clipped from V and 5 bases from J, the junction kept 8 bases outside the gene matches. The CDR3 sequence is CASSVLGTVNNSPLHF. The covered CDR3 bases are TGTGCCAGCAGTGTCCTAGGGACAGTTAATAATTCACCC.

A note on this clone: Sequencing ends 3 residues short of the CDR3 end; the germline J gene provides the rest. V gene TRBV18 combines with J gene TRBJ1-6; D perhaps matches TRBD1 (5 bases). V shed 6 bases and J shed 8 bases, with 17 bases lying between them. Germline V CDR1 and CDR2: KGHSH, LQKENI. This CDR3 region has 15 residues. The DNA read from the CDR3 is TGTGCCAGCTCGGTGACAGATTCTACGGATTCACCC. Its translation: CASSVTDSTDSP. The CDR3 as a whole reads CASSVTDSTDSPLHF.

With regard to this clone: The read ends 3 residues early relative to the CDR3; the germline J gene fills the gap. The chain recombines TRBV6-2 or TRBV6-3 with TRBJ2-7; 10 nucleotides agree with TRBD2. From germline, CDR1 is MNHEY and CDR2 SVGEGT. This CDR3 has 15 residues. Germline trimming cut 2 bases from V and 2 bases from J; bases unmatched to any gene: 3. The CDR3 loop is CASSYGLAATYEQYF. The DNA read from the CDR3 is TGTGCCAGCAGTTACGGACTAGCGGCAACCTACGAG.

Comments on this clone: The read ends 3 residues shy of where the CDR3 ends; the end is completed using the germline J gene. V is TRBV19 and J is TRBJ1-2, with 9 bases fitting TRBD1. The CDR3 totals 16 residues. Germline CDR1 is LNHDA and CDR2 is SQIVND (reference sequence). This chain's CDR3 is CASSMPLLDRGNDYTF. CDR3 DNA (partial): TGTGCCAGTAGTATGCCCCTCCTGGACAGGGGTAATGAC.

Concerning this clone itself: The read stops 3 residues short of the end of the CDR3; the missing end is completed from the germline J gene. This sequence joins TRBV7-2 and TRBJ2-1; D is ambiguous. The CDR3 contains 12 residues. Germline CDR1 and CDR2: SGHTA and FQGNSA. Trimming pared 6 bases from V and 4 bases from J, leaving 7 bases between. CDR3 amino acids: CASRWAYNEQFF. The sequenced part of the CDR3 DNA is TGTGCCAGCAGATGGGCGTACAATGAG.

For this clone: The read halts 3 residues ahead of the CDR3 end, with the missing end drawn from the germline J gene. Other DNA sequences in this sample translate to the same CDR3. The V gene is TRBV30, the J gene TRBJ2-2; D is unclear. V lost 0 bases to trimming and J lost 6 bases, with 8 bases between them. This CDR3 is built from 13 residues. CDR1 GTSNPN and CDR2 SVGIG come from the germline V gene (reference sequence). CDR3 residues: CAWSVSGSGELFF. The sequenced CDR3 bases are TGTGCCTGGAGTGTCTCAGGATCCGGGGAG.

Remarks on this clone: Read coverage stops 3 residues before the CDR3 terminus; the germline J gene supplies the remainder. The chain uses TRBV18 and TRBJ1-2; D is ambiguous. V gave up 3 bases and J gave up 0 bases, with 8 bases separating them. The length of the CDR3 is 14 residues. Germline assignment: CDR1 KGHSH and CDR2 LQKENI. CDR3 DNA, as far as it was read: TGTGCCAGCTCACCTGGACTGGCTAACTATGGC. This encodes CASSPGLANYG. The entire CDR3 protein is CASSPGLANYGYTF.

On this clone: At one end, the junction sequence differs from germline, possibly due to a read error. The DNA ends 3 residues before the CDR3 does, and the rest of the CDR3 is filled in from the germline J gene. The chain recombines TRBV4-2 with TRBJ2-7; TRBD2 matches 7 bases. Germline V CDR1 and CDR2: LGHNA, YNFKEQ. The CDR3 runs to 16 residues. This CDR3 is CASSQERSGANYEQYF. The part of the CDR3 DNA that was read is TGTGCCAGTAGCCAAGAAAGGAGCGGGGCGAACTACGAG.

Here the CDR3 reads CATYTGGPNEQYF. Incomplete CDR3 DNA: TGTGCCACCTATACAGGGGGCCCGAACGAG. The chain recombines TRBV24-1 with TRBJ2-7, with 9 bases identical to TRBD1. The read terminates 3 residues before the CDR3 end, so the remaining end is supplied by the germline J gene. The length of the CDR3 is 13 residues. Germline V lookup: CDR1 KGHDR, CDR2 SFDVKD. With 9 bases clipped from V and 5 bases from J, the junction kept 7 bases outside the gene matches.